This TCR beta chain was obtained from a study of T cells in Graves' hyperthyroidism and ophthalmopathy. Study-wide results and limits: For ophthalmopathy, model prediction preceded onset by a median 6.5 months. Most clonotypes that expanded in the thyroid above 0.001 also showed up in blood.

The CDR3 length is 14 residues. CDR1 ENHRY and CDR2 SYGVKD come from the germline V gene. V was pared by 0 bases and J by 5 bases, with 9 bases between. As for this clonotype: Its antigen is not identified.

Exclusion followed for patients with uncontrolled infection, other autoimmune disease, pregnancy or lactation. PBMCs came from less than 11 ml fresh peripheral blood. There were TCR beta CDR3 regions amplified from RNA transcripts. The HTBI primer set was used in a first-round RT-PCR of the TCR CDR3. One entry per CDR3 protein, called by TCRdb with MiXCR from the multiplex PCR reads. The profile shows some 140,000 distinct CDR3 sequences, roughly a fifth of them singletons. Sequencing was carried out using blood. The chain links TRBV10-3 to TRBJ2-3; possibly TRBD2 for D (5 bases). The TCR comes from a woman aged 45-59 years with Graves' hyperthyroidism that later progressed to Graves' ophthalmopathy. The CDR3: CAISESRARDTQYF. CDR3 sequence (DNA): TGTGCCATCAGTGAGTCGAGGGCGAGAGATACGCAGTATTTT.